Listed below are T cell receptor beta chains from one sample, sequenced in a study of T-cell reconstitution after alpha-beta-depleted transplantation in children. Each CDR3 protein is one row after TCRdb ran MiXCR on the PCR reads. This table holds roughly 610,000 distinct CDR3 sequences, under 12% found once. The sample here was PBMCs from the stem cell graft donor, taken from the stem cell graft. These receptors were collected from a human donor who donated a stem cell graft to a child with acute myeloid leukemia. Each CDR3 is given with its conserved first and last residue. A D gene is named only where the DNA matches it firmly. The size of a clone is reported for some rows only, either as once, few or many, or as a class for expanded clones.

>TRBV28|many|TRBJ2-7|TRBD1
TGTGCCAGCAGTTACCAAGGACAGGGACTCTACGAGCAGTACTTC
CASSYQGQGLYEQYF
>TRBV15|many|TRBJ1-4|.
TGTGCCACCAGCAGAGATCGGGCAGGGAATGAAAAACTGTTTTTT
CATSRDRAGNEKLFF
>TRBV15|.|TRBJ1-1|.
TGTGCCACCAGCGCCAGGGGAGTCGCCACTGAAGCTTTCTTT
CATSARGVATEAFF
>TRBV6-2/TRBV6-3|few|TRBJ1-5|.
TGTGCCAGCAGTTACTGGGGGAGCGGAAGCAATCAGCCCCAGCATTTT
CASSYWGSGSNQPQHF
>TRBV12-3/TRBV12-4|few|TRBJ1-1|.
TGTGCCAGCACCCCCGGGACCGCGAGGACTGAAGCTTTCTTT
CASTPGTARTEAFF
>TRBV20-1|.|TRBJ2-5|.
TGCAGTGCTAGAGGACCAGCGGGCCACCAAGAGACCCAGTACTTC
CSARGPAGHQETQYF
>TRBV10-3|few|TRBJ2-5|TRBD2
TGTGCCATCAGCCTACTAGCGGGAACCGCGGAGACCCAGTACTTC
CAISLLAGTAETQYF
>TRBV7-6|few|TRBJ2-7|TRBD2
TGTGCCAGCAGCTTAGTGGCCCCTCGGACTAGCGAGGTCTACGAGCAGTACTTC
CASSLVAPRTSEVYEQYF
>TRBV12-3/TRBV12-4|many|TRBJ2-1|.
TGTGCCAGCAGTCCCGGACAACTCAATGAGCAGTTCTTC
CASSPGQLNEQFF
>TRBV28|few|TRBJ2-2|TRBD2
TGTGCCAGCAGTTCTGGACTAGCGGGAGGGCGCGCCACCGGGGAGCTGTTTTTT
CASSSGLAGGRATGELFF
>TRBV7-9|.|TRBJ2-5|.
TGTGCCAGCAGCTTATTACCAGGGTCGACGGAGACCCAGTACTTC
CASSLLPGSTETQYF
>TRBV28|few|TRBJ2-7|.
TGTGCCAGCACTTTCCGTCCTGGGGGCTACGAGCAGTACTTC
CASTFRPGGYEQYF
>TRBV7-8|many|TRBJ1-4|.
TGTGCCAGCGGCCGAAGGGTATGGAGGACTAATGAAAAACTGTTTTTT
CASGRRVWRTNEKLFF
>TRBV20-1|.|TRBJ2-7|.
TGCAGTGCCAAATTAGGACAGAACGAGCAGTACTTC
CSAKLGQNEQYF
>TRBV29-1|.|TRBJ2-3|.
TGCAGTCACCGCTACACAGATACGCAGTATTTT
CSHRYTDTQYF
>TRBV20-1|many|TRBJ2-3|.
TGCAGTGCCCACCGCGGGGAAAGCACAGATACGCAGTATTTT
CSAHRGESTDTQYF
>TRBV7-8|.|TRBJ1-1|.
TGTGCCAGCAGCTCCCGAGTCGGGGACCGGTGGATGAACACTGAAGCTTTCTTT
CASSSRVGDRWMNTEAFF
>TRBV29-1|many|TRBJ2-5|.
TGCAGCGTTGCGGAGTCTAGCAGGGAGACCCAGTACTTC
CSVAESSRETQYF
>TRBV5-4|.|TRBJ2-1|.
TGTGCCAGCAGCTTAGTCAGGTCCGGGAACTCCTACAATGAGCAGTTCTTC
CASSLVRSGNSYNEQFF
>TRBV20-1|.|TRBJ1-3|.
TGCAGTGCTAGAGTAATTCGGCTAGGAAACACCATATATTTT
CSARVIRLGNTIYF
>TRBV29-1|many|TRBJ2-2|TRBD2
TGCAGCGTTACATGGCGGGCTAGCGGGATCACCGGGGAGCTGTTTTTT
CSVTWRASGITGELFF
>TRBV30|.|TRBJ2-3|.
TGTGCCTGGGGAGCCGGGACTCGGGGGCTAGATACGCAGTATTTT
CAWGAGTRGLDTQYF
>TRBV5-1|.|TRBJ2-7|.
TGCGCCAGCAGCTTCGTTAGCGGTAGCTCCTACGAGCAGTACTTC
CASSFVSGSSYEQYF
>TRBV11-2|few|TRBJ2-7|TRBD2
TGTGCCAGCAGCTCAACTAGCGGGAAGGGTTACGAGCAGTACTTC
CASSSTSGKGYEQYF
>TRBV7-9|.|TRBJ2-5|TRBD2
TGTGCCAGCAGCTTAGGGGGGACTAATCGCGAGACCCAGTACTTC
CASSLGGTNRETQYF
>TRBV27|.|TRBJ2-3|.
TGTGCCAGCAAGCTAGCCCGTCATACGCAGTATTTT
CASKLARHTQYF
>TRBV20-1|few|TRBJ2-1|.
TGCAGTGCTAGAGTTGGGGCTATTTACAATGAGCAGTTCTTC
CSARVGAIYNEQFF
>TRBV7-3|.|TRBJ2-5|TRBD2
TGTGCCAGCAGTTTAAACCGGCTAGCGGGAGGATCATTGCACGGGGAGACCCAGTACTTC
CASSLNRLAGGSLHGETQYF
>TRBV5-1|.|TRBJ2-7|.
TGCGCCAGCAGCTTGGTAGTACAGGGTATCTCCTACGAGCAGTACTTC
CASSLVVQGISYEQYF
>TRBV6-1|few|TRBJ1-6|TRBD1
TGTGCCAGCAGAGCTCGACAGGGGTCACCCCTCCACTTT
CASRARQGSPLHF
>TRBV7-3|.|TRBJ2-1|.
TGTGCCAGCAGCCCCCTGCGACTGCGATACAATGAGCAGTTCTTC
CASSPLRLRYNEQFF
>TRBV5-5|many|TRBJ2-1|TRBD1
TGTGCCAGTGGGGTGGGGACAGAGACGCAGTTCTTC
CASGVGTETQFF
>TRBV7-9|medium-sized|TRBJ2-2|.
TGTGCCAGCAGCCCGATCGACTCCCCGAACACCGGGGAGCTGTTTTTT
CASSPIDSPNTGELFF
>TRBV11-1|.|TRBJ2-2|TRBD1
TGTGCCAGCAGGCTGGGACAGACCGGGGAGCTGTTTTTT
CASRLGQTGELFF
>TRBV11-2|few|TRBJ1-1|.
TGTGCCAGCAGCTTAGATGGGGCAGCGAACACTGAAGCTTTCTTT
CASSLDGAANTEAFF
>TRBV4-3|few|TRBJ2-3|.
TGCGCCAGCAGCCAACCGACTAGCACAGATACGCAGTATTTT
CASSQPTSTDTQYF
>TRBV29-1|many|TRBJ2-3|TRBD2
TGCAGCGTTCTAACTAGCGGGACTAGCACAGATACGCAGTATTTT
CSVLTSGTSTDTQYF
>TRBV28|few|TRBJ2-5|TRBD1
TGTGCCAGCAGTTTTGACAGGGGGTTGGAGACCCAGTACTTC
CASSFDRGLETQYF
>TRBV28|.|TRBJ2-3|TRBD1
TGTGCCAGCAGTCCCCTCCTGAGACAGGGGGCGATAGATACGCAGTATTTT
CASSPLLRQGAIDTQYF
>TRBV29-1|few|TRBJ2-1|.
TGCAGCGTTCGCTGGCGGGCCCACCACAATGAGCAGTTCTTC
CSVRWRAHHNEQFF
>TRBV7-2|many|TRBJ2-7|TRBD2
TGTGCCAGCAGCTTAAGACTAGCGGCCGGTTACGAGCAGTACTTC
CASSLRLAAGYEQYF
>TRBV19|.|TRBJ1-5|.
TGTGCCAGTAATGCCGGGAATCAGCCCCAGCATTTT
CASNAGNQPQHF
>TRBV10-3|.|TRBJ2-3|TRBD1
TGTGCCATCAGCTCATCGACAGGGACCGGCACAGATACGCAGTATTTT
CAISSSTGTGTDTQYF
>TRBV27|many|TRBJ2-7|TRBD2
TGTGCCAGCACCGGGAGGCCCCCCATCAACGAGCAGTACTTC
CASTGRPPINEQYF
>TRBV7-4|many|TRBJ2-1|TRBD2
TGTGCCCCGAAAAGGGGACTAGCGGGGATGGACCCCGGAGGGTTCTTC
CAPKRGLAGMDPGGFF
>TRBV6-2/TRBV6-3|.|TRBJ2-5|TRBD2
TGTGCCACCGGGACTAGCGGGAATCGAGAGACCCAGTACTTC
CATGTSGNRETQYF
>TRBV12-3/TRBV12-4|few|TRBJ2-1|TRBD2
TGTGCCAGCAGTTTAGCGCGACTAGCGGGAGGGGGTGAGCAGTTCTTC
CASSLARLAGGGEQFF
>TRBV4-2|few|TRBJ2-2|.
TGTGCCAGCAGCCCTACATACACCGGGGAGCTGTTTTTT
CASSPTYTGELFF
>TRBV29-1|few|TRBJ1-2|.
TGCAGCGTTCCCAAGGGGCATGGCTACACCTTC
CSVPKGHGYTF
>TRBV12-3/TRBV12-4|many|TRBJ2-2|.
TGTGCCAGCAGTTTAAGGCGGCTACTCACCGGGGAGCTGTTTTTT
CASSLRRLLTGELFF
>TRBV7-3|few|TRBJ1-2|.
TGTGCCAGCAGCCCACAGGGACGCCATGGCTACACCTTC
CASSPQGRHGYTF
>TRBV4-3|.|TRBJ2-1|.
TGCGCCAGCAGCCAAGTTTCTAGCCGGGGTGAGCAGTTCTTC
CASSQVSSRGEQFF
>TRBV19|few|TRBJ2-1|TRBD2
TGTGCCAGTACCATTAGGAGGGGTAGCGGGTCCTACAATGAGCAGTTCTTC
CASTIRRGSGSYNEQFF
>TRBV25-1|.|TRBJ2-7|TRBD2
TGTGCCAGCTCACCAACAGGGGGGACTAGCGGGGAGCAGTACTTC
CASSPTGGTSGEQYF
>TRBV20-1|few|TRBJ1-6|.
TGCAGTGCTGGGGACGGAATTTCACCCCTCCACTTT
CSAGDGISPLHF